Described below is a single T cell receptor (beta chain) sequence and its context. Germline V CDR1 and CDR2: KGHSH, LQKENI. This CDR3 contains 16 residues. The V and J ends lost 4 bases and 0 bases respectively, with 13 bases between them. This sample was included in a study of cytomegalovirus exposure and HLA in healthy donors. Produced via immunoSEQ multiplex PCR; TCRdb's table is partial and in-frame only. The repertoire holds 150,000 to 200,000 clones, with approximately 88% as singletons. This clonotype was sampled from a man aged 18 to 29 in good health and CMV-seropositive. Material for sequencing was PBMCs. This chain uses TRBV18 with TRBJ1-3, with D possibly matching TRBD1 (6 bases). CDR3 sequence (DNA): TGTGCCAGCTCACAAAAGACAGGAAACTCTGGAAACACCATATATTTT. It specifies CASSQKTGNSGNTIYF. Variable domain in full (rest from reference TRBV18 and TRBJ1-3): NAGVMQNPRHLVRRRGQEARLRCSPMKGHSHVYWYRQLPEEGLKFMVYLQKENIIDESGMPKERFSAEFPKEGPSILRIQQVVRGDSAAYFCASSQKTGNSGNTIYFGEGSWLTVV.